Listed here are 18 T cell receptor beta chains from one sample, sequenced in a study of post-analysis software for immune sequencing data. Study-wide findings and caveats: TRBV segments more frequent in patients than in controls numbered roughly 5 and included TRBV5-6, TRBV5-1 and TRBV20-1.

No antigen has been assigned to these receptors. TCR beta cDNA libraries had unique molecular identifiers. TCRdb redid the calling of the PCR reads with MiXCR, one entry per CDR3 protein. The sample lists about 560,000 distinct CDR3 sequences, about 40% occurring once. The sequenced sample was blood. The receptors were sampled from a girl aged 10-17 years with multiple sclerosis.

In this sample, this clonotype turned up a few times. CDR3 nucleotides: TGCGCCAGCAGCTTGGAGGGATCAGAGACCCAGTACTTC. The encoded protein is CASSLEGSETQYF. The rearrangement uses TRBV5-1 and TRBJ2-5, with unresolved D. V dropped 0 bases and J dropped 4 bases, with 7 bases sitting between them. Germline loops: CDR1 SGHRS, CDR2 YFSETQ. The CDR3 totals 13 residues.

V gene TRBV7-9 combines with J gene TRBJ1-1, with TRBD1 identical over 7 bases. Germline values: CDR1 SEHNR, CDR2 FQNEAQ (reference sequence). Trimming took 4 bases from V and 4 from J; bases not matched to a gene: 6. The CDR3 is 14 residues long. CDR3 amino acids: CASSSGTVATEAFF. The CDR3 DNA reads TGTGCCAGCAGCTCCGGGACAGTAGCCACTGAAGCTTTCTTT.

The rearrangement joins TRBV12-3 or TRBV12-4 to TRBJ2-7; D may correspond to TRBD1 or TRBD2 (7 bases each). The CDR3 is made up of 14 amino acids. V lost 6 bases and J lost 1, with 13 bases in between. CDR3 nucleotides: TGTGCCAGCAGCCGCAGGGGGGGGTCCTACGAGCAGTACTTC. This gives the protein CASSRRGGSYEQYF.

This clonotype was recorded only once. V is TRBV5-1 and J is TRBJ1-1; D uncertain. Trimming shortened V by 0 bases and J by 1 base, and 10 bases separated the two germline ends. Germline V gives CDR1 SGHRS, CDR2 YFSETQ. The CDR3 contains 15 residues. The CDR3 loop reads CASSLVRPPNTEAFF. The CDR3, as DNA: TGCGCCAGCAGCTTGGTTCGGCCCCCGAACACTGAAGCTTTCTTT. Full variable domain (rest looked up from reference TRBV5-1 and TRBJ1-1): KAGVTQTPRYLIKTRGQQVTLSCSPISGHRSVSWYQQTPGQGLQFLFEYFSETQRNKGNFPGRFSGRQFSNSRSEMNVSTLELGDSALYLCASSLVRPPNTEAFFGQGTRLTVV.

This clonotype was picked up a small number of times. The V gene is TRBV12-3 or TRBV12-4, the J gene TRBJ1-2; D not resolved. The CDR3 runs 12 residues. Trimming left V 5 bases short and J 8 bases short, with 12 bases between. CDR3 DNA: TGTGCCAGCAGTCCCAGTTGGGCGGGCTACACCTTC. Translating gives CASSPSWAGYTF.

The CDR3 sequence: CASSLGFIGERHQPQHF. CDR3 nucleotide sequence: TGTGCCAGCAGCTTAGGATTCATCGGAGAGAGACATCAGCCCCAGCATTTT. V is TRBV7-8 and J is TRBJ1-5; D gene ambiguous. This CDR3 has 17 residues. Per the germline V gene, CDR1 is SGHVS and CDR2 is FQNEAQ. The V and J ends lost 1 base and 5 bases respectively, with 18 bases between them.

This chain's CDR3 is CASEDLGRGRQETQYF. CDR3 nucleotides: TGTGCCAGCGAGGATCTTGGCAGGGGGAGGCAAGAGACCCAGTACTTC. J is TRBJ2-5 and V is TRBV2; TRBD1 is a possible D gene (7 bases). V was cut by 8 bases and J by 2 bases, with 21 bases left in between. The CDR3 has 16 amino acids. Germline V gene lookup returns CDR1 SNHLY and CDR2 FYNNEI.

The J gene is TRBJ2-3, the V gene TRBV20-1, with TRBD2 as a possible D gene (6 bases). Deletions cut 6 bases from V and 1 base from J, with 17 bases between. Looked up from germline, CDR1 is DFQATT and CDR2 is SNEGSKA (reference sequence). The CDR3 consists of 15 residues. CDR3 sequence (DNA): TGCAGTGCCCGGCCTTACCCGGGAGGCACAGATACGCAGTATTTT. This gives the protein CSARPYPGGTDTQYF.

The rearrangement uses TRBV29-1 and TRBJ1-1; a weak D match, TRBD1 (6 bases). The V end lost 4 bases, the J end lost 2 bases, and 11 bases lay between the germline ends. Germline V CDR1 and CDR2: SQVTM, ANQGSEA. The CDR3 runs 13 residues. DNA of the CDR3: TGCAGCGTTGTGACAGGATCTAACACTGAAGCTTTCTTT. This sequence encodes CSVVTGSNTEAFF.

CDR3 region: CASSIGRTYTF. The CDR3 DNA is TGTGCCAGTAGTATCGGCCGGACCTACACCTTC. The rearrangement joins TRBV19 to TRBJ1-2; no reliable D call. Trimming left V 3 bases short and J 10 bases short, with 9 bases between. This CDR3 region has 11 residues. CDR1 LNHDA and CDR2 SQIVND come from the germline V gene (reference sequence).

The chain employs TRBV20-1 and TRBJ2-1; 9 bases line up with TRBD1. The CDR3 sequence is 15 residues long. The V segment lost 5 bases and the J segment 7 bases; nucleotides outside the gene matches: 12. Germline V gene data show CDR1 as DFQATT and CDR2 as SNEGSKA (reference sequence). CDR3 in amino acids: CSAANRGRGANEQFF. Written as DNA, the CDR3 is TGCAGTGCTGCCAACAGGGGGCGCGGGGCGAATGAGCAGTTCTTC.

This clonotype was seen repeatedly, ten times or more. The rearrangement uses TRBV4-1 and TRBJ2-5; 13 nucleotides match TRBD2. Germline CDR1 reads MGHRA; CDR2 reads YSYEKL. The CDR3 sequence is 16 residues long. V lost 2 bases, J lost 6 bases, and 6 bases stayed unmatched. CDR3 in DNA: TGCGCCAGCAGCCAAAAAGAGGGACTAGCGGGGAAGACCCAGTACTTC. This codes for CASSQKEGLAGKTQYF.

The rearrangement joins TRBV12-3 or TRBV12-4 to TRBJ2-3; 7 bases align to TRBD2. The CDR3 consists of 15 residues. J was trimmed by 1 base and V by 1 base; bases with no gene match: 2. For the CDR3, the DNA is TGTGCCAGCAGTTTAGGGGACTACCGCACAGATACGCAGTATTTT. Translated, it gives CASSLGDYRTDTQYF.

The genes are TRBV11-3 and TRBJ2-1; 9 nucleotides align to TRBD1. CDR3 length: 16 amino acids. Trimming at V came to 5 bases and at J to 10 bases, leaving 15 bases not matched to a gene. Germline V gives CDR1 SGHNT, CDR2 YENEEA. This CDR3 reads CASSPPGTGRIGEQFF. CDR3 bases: TGTGCCAGCAGCCCCCCAGGGACAGGGAGGATAGGGGAGCAGTTCTTC.

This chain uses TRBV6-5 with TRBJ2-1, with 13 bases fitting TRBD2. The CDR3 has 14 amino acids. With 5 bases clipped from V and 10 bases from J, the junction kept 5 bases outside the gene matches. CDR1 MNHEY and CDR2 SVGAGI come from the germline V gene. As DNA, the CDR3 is TGTGCCAGCAGTAGACTAGCGGGAGGCGGAGAGCAGTTCTTC. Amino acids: CASSRLAGGGEQFF.

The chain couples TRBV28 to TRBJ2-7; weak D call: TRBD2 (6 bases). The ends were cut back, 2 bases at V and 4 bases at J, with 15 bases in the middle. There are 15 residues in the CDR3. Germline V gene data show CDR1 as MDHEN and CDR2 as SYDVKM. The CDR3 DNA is TGTGCCAGCAGTTTAGGAGGGAGTTCGAATTACGAGCAGTACTTC. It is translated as CASSLGGSSNYEQYF.

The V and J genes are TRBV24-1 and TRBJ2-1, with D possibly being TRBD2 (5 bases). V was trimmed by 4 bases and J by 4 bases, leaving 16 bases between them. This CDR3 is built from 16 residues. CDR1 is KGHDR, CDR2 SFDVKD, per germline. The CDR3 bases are TGTGCCACCAGTGACCTGGGAGAGGGTCCTTACAATGAGCAGTTCTTC. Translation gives CATSDLGEGPYNEQFF.

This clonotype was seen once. DNA of the CDR3: TGCAGTGCTGCCCTTAGCGGGAGGCCCTGGTCGGCCCAGTACTTC. Residues: CSAALSGRPWSAQYF. This chain uses TRBV20-1 with TRBJ2-5, with 10 bases identical to TRBD2. Germline CDR1 is DFQATT and CDR2 is SNEGSKA (reference sequence). The CDR3 extends over 15 amino acids. V shed 5 bases and J 9 bases; nucleotides not matched to a gene: 15.